This is a list of T cell receptor beta chains from one sample in a study of Graves' ophthalmopathy and Graves' hyperthyroidism. A single record per CDR3 protein comes from TCRdb applying MiXCR to the multiplex PCR reads. The profile shows about 370,000 distinct CDR3 sequences, about 17% of them singletons. The sample taken for sequencing was peripheral blood. The receptors shown here come from a woman under 30 with Graves' ophthalmopathy. Each CDR3 is given without its conserved first and last residue. The order of the fields is J gene, V gene, CDR3 protein.

J gene: TRBJ2-5
V gene: TRBV6-2/TRBV6-3
CDR3 protein: ASSYSSGMETQY

J gene: TRBJ1-2
V gene: TRBV6-1
CDR3 protein: ASSIRTGELGYT

J gene: TRBJ2-5
V gene: TRBV19
CDR3 protein: ASSIVGVKETQY

J gene: TRBJ2-5
V gene: TRBV4-1
CDR3 protein: ASSQDRGQETQY

J gene: TRBJ2-2
V gene: TRBV2
CDR3 protein: ASSLTFSGSSTGELF

J gene: TRBJ2-5
V gene: TRBV24-1
CDR3 protein: ATSDSLTSGGVGGTQY

J gene: TRBJ2-7
V gene: TRBV28
CDR3 protein: ASSPPGGGEQY

J gene: TRBJ2-7
V gene: TRBV5-1
CDR3 protein: ASSWAGTTYEQY

J gene: TRBJ1-2
V gene: TRBV2
CDR3 protein: ASSYSTAASNYGYT

J gene: TRBJ1-2
V gene: TRBV7-2
CDR3 protein: ACRNPPRNRSMSYGYGYT

J gene: TRBJ1-5
V gene: TRBV24-1
CDR3 protein: ATSDSTGGGQPQH

J gene: TRBJ1-1
V gene: TRBV28
CDR3 protein: ASSIMVAEAF

J gene: TRBJ1-1
V gene: TRBV11-2
CDR3 protein: ASSLFLPGQSLEAF

J gene: TRBJ2-2
V gene: TRBV6-2/TRBV6-3
CDR3 protein: ASSYEGGTGELF

J gene: TRBJ2-7
V gene: TRBV12-3/TRBV12-4
CDR3 protein: ASRSGDGIWY

J gene: TRBJ2-7
V gene: TRBV24-1
CDR3 protein: ATSDSGVGQGPGEQY

J gene: TRBJ1-2
V gene: TRBV28
CDR3 protein: ASSSPEGGYGYT

J gene: TRBJ2-5
V gene: TRBV14
CDR3 protein: ASSLSKQFQETQY

J gene: TRBJ2-7
V gene: TRBV6-2/TRBV6-3
CDR3 protein: ASSYSDMSSYEQY

J gene: TRBJ2-7
V gene: TRBV7-6
CDR3 protein: ASSLTGTREWVEQY

J gene: TRBJ2-7
V gene: TRBV20-1
CDR3 protein: SARWDRSEQY

J gene: TRBJ2-7
V gene: TRBV11-2
CDR3 protein: ASSLRGVLAGEMY

J gene: TRBJ2-2
V gene: TRBV29-1
CDR3 protein: SVEARPGRTNTGELF

J gene: TRBJ1-5
V gene: TRBV6-2/TRBV6-3
CDR3 protein: ASSYSSRNNQPQH

J gene: TRBJ2-5
V gene: TRBV28
CDR3 protein: ASSVPTSLETQY